The entry that follows covers one T cell receptor beta chain sequence. This clone's antigen is unknown. Qualities for individual bases were not recorded, and no much larger clone is one base off. Library preparation used the immunoSEQ multiplex PCR assay. The multiplex PCR relied on a mix of 60 forward primers for TCR Vbeta segments and 13 reverse primers for TCR Jbeta segments. The CDR3 region of rearranged TCR beta genes was amplified from genomic DNA with a multiplex PCR assay. On the Illumina HiSeq System, the amplified TCR beta libraries were sequenced as 87-base-pair reads. On the authors' methods: A later analysis tallied around 82 million unique TCR beta chains across the 600 to 700 repertoires, and around 9.9 million of those chains were shared by two or more donors. Raw reads were error-corrected and collapsed into unique sequences by a nearest-neighbor algorithm in which closely related sequences were merged to remove PCR and sequencing errors. V, D and J gene segments were assigned by aligning CDR3 sequences to IMGT reference sequences. For a sequence to be retained, a match of at least six nucleotides was required to both a V gene segment and a J gene segment. A rearrangement counted as productive if the CDR3 had no stop codons and remained in frame with V and J, and every other rearrangement counted as non-productive. Following IMGT convention, CDR3 was defined as the stretch from the second conserved V-encoded cysteine to the conserved J-encoded phenylalanine. In an earlier analysis of around 640 of the donors, sequences lacking an unambiguous match to a single V gene segment were excluded. An earlier analysis of some 500 of the donors classified V segments as functional when productive rearrangements were above 56.7% and as segregating when the standard deviation between donors was above 5%. A statistical classification framework was built to diagnose cytomegalovirus status from the catalog of TCR beta chain sequences. In a later analysis, TCR nucleotide sequences were compared against IMGT/GENE-DB human TR gene sequences so that V and J genes could be assigned. A later analysis assigned CDR3 sequences and most-parsimonious VDJ recombination scenarios with the TCRdist pipeline. In a later analysis, each TCR beta chain was defined by its CDR3 amino acid sequence together with its V-gene family, and reads lacking a unique V-gene family were excluded. To address suspected cross-contamination and a sequencing artifact, a later analysis removed roughly 640 highly shared, low-generation-probability nucleotide sequences. In a later analysis, a clonal expansion index was calculated for each public chain from normalized within-repertoire ranks of inferred template counts. In a later analysis, generation probabilities were computed with a VDJ recombination model fitted to out-of-frame rearrangements, and the resulting probabilities were checked against IGoR. In a later analysis, TCR-TCR, TCR-HLA and TCR-CMV co-occurrence was scored with hypergeometric tests, and a repertoire-size bias correction was applied to TCR pairs. False discovery rates were estimated in a later analysis by permuting HLA or CMV assignments 20 times. In a later analysis, co-occurring TCRs were grouped using DBSCAN, with TCRdist sequence similarity added in when clustering inside HLA-allele-positive subsets. Repertoires with fewer than 30,000 or more than 120,000 public chains, plus five repertoires with anomalous nucleotide sharing, were excluded from co-occurrence clustering. TCRdb retrieved this table from immuneACCESS and kept in-frame rearrangements only. Not all clones are present; in checked studies, unresolved V genes account for under half, and no reason is known for the remainder. For V, J and clone size, that table is used; D and trimming come from the DNA. The sample profile shows under 250,000 clones; 80% to 85% of them were found once. In total, the top ten clones hold roughly 0.7% of the sample.

The source of the sample is a study of cytomegalovirus exposure and HLA in healthy donors (dated by TCRdb to the late 2010s). As for the study more broadly: According to an earlier analysis of several hundred of the donors, about 179 million T cells yielded some 110 million unique TCR beta sequences and 276 Gb of sequence data. In addition to the first cohort of around 670 subjects, a separate validation cohort of approximately 130 different subjects was used. The number of typed donors differed by locus: about 620-640 for A, B, C, DRB1 and DQB1; some 540 for DQA1; over 600 for DPA1; and some 470 for DPB1. To predict cytomegalovirus infection status, the study brought together high-throughput TCR immunosequencing, statistical association of individual TCRs with disease status, and machine learning. An early release that covered 640 HLA-typed donors contained about 300 gigabases of sequencing data and some 87 million unique TCR sequences. The later analysis used no new phenotypic data to find candidate immune exposures, relying instead on TCR beta sequences and their occurrence across donors. A later analysis re-examined previously published TCR beta repertoires from roughly 650 donors and added high-resolution HLA genotyping to investigate patterns of TCR occurrence. Class I and class II HLA loci were covered by the typing at four-digit resolution. Among a few hundred genotyped donors of the cohort, an average of 235,054 unique TCR beta nucleotide sequences were sequenced per donor, approximately 20% of them non-productive. Four to six DR-DQ haplotypes were handled as single units for association and clustering, since linkage in the cohort was strong. Using immunosequencing, the study profiled T cell repertoires from 500 to 800 subjects and related those repertoires to cytomegalovirus serostatus. An earlier analysis of more than 450 of the donors used high-throughput TCR beta sequencing to judge whether each TCR beta V gene segment behaved as functional or pseudogenic. Every discovery cohort repertoire had been produced on one sequencing platform. A later genetic analysis used genome-wide SNP genotypes for 398 of the 666 donors, treating that subset as a discovery cohort. The study aimed to test whether cataloging public T cell receptors could reveal signatures of past pathogen exposure. Of the approximately 400 genotyped donors, 65% to 90% fell in the genetic ancestry cluster associated with self-reported Caucasian donors. Donor age, sex, ethnicity and CMV serostatus were compiled alongside the repertoire data.

In total, 600 or so healthy bone marrow donors made up the cohort. At the time of sampling, all cohort members were nominally healthy, though unrecorded immune exposures were likely present. The donor tested CMV seronegative and was one of the 352 seronegative cohort members. A peripheral blood sample was collected from each donor, and TCR beta sequencing was performed on peripheral blood mononuclear cells. The Qiagen DNeasy Blood Extraction Kit was used to extract genomic DNA from the blood cell samples. The research as a whole found: The classifier was reported to diagnose cytomegalovirus status with high specificity and sensitivity in both the original and validation cohorts. In vitro tests confirmed that three of the cytomegalovirus-associated TCR beta chains recognize cytomegalovirus antigens. Across donors, most TCR sequences were observed very rarely, whereas some public TCRs were present in many individuals. In a later analysis, some 17,000 TCR beta sequences were associated with specific HLA alleles at a false discovery rate of 0.05. In a later analysis, several top co-occurrence clusters were reported to appear linked to parvovirus B19, influenza, CMV and Epstein-Barr virus. Because HLA typing was unavailable for some donors at each locus, only the typed subset was used in association tests. This cohort had only TCR beta chains sequenced, and the lack of alpha or paired-chain data limited which features could be detected. In a later analysis, HLA-associated TCR beta chains showed more clonal expansion and lower generation probabilities than non-associated chains that were equally common. Some 15 rarely observed V segments, including chromosome 9 orphons, were excluded from the earlier analysis of a few hundred of the donors because counts were too low. An association between a missense DCLRE1C variant and V-gene and J-gene trimming of TCR beta chains was found in a later genetic analysis and replicated in an independent cohort. A later analysis found that TCR association rates varied across HLA loci, with DRB1 alleles showing the most associated TCRs and HLA-C alleles the fewest. A further reported finding was that TCR beta sequences accurately predicted the HLA-A and HLA-B alleles for most subjects in the first cohort. According to the authors, the approach could potentially be generalized to other disease states and immunological phenotypes. In a later analysis, most CMV-associated TCR beta chains were found to appear HLA-restricted, with HLA associations seemingly driven largely by CMV exposure. For the cohort, immune exposure information was limited to CMV serostatus. In a later genetic analysis, fewer N-insertions in productive TCRs were reported among donors in an Asian-associated ancestry cluster than the roughly 700-donor mean. Linkage disequilibrium might explain the correlated functional status among segregating V segments, but an unknown experimental factor could not be ruled out. The sequencing pipeline was judged likely to have produced a cluster of highly shared sequence variants as a technical artifact. Strong co-occurrence of HLA alleles, especially DR and DQ, made assigning TCR associations to individual alleles difficult. The study listed 150 to 200 TCR beta chains as associated with cytomegalovirus. Sequencing depth was assumed to be roughly uniform across donors in the presence/absence analyses, though that assumption may not hold. In an earlier analysis of approximately 590 of the donors, most TCR beta V segments appeared in productive rearrangements about 87% or about 30% of the time, broadly matching IMGT annotations.

Source material: PBMCs. This clonotype was obtained from a boy aged 2 to 10 in good health and CMV-seronegative.

The CDR3 here reads CASKDQGGGYTF. The DNA sequence follows: TGTGCCAGTAAGGATCAGGGGGGCGGCTACACCTTC. Recombination joined TRBV19 with TRBJ1-2; TRBD1 fits 7 bases in the junction. Trimming removed 7 bases from V and 8 bases from J; the gene matches leave 7 bases unexplained. The CDR3 spans 12 residues, from the cysteine through the phenylalanine. Only the CDR3 DNA is retained, 36 bases long and in frame from the first base. Sequences LNHDA (CDR1) and SQIVND (CDR2) are obtained from the germline V gene (reference sequence).